The 19 T cell receptor beta chains reported below all come from one sample, sequenced in a study of cytomegalovirus exposure and HLA in healthy donors. The PCR made use of 60 Vbeta and 13 Jbeta primers. Sequencing was performed with immunoSEQ multiplex PCR; in TCRdb, only in-frame clones are kept and a portion is missing. The sample contains some 150,000 clones, approximately 80% of which appear only once. Sequencing input: PBMCs. These receptors came from a female donor in good health and CMV-seropositive.

The chain employs TRBV30 and TRBJ2-2; TRBD1 aligns across 8 bases. V lost 3 bases and J lost 3; bases outside the gene matches: 9. Looked up from germline, CDR1 is GTSNPN and CDR2 is SVGIG (reference sequence). The length of the CDR3 is 16 residues. The CDR3 nucleotides read TGTGCCTGGAGAGATACCAGGGGGCGCGACACCGGGGAGCTGTTTTTT. Translating gives CAWRDTRGRDTGELFF.

The chain recombines TRBV27 with TRBJ1-2; D unclear. Trimming left V 0 bases short and J 4 bases short, with 12 bases between. Germline lookup yields CDR1 MNHEY and CDR2 SMNVEV (reference sequence). The CDR3 contains 15 residues. The CDR3, as DNA: TGTGCCAGCAGTTTATCCCCAGCCGAGGTCTATGGCTACACCTTC. It codes for CASSLSPAEVYGYTF.

The genes are TRBV15 and TRBJ1-1, with no clear D. The CDR3 runs 13 residues. Germline V gene sequence: CDR1 LNHNV, CDR2 YYDKDF (reference sequence). Trimming left V 2 bases short and J 8 bases short, with 12 bases between. The CDR3 sequence is CATSRPSSVEAFF. In DNA, the CDR3 is TGTGCCACCAGCAGACCATCCTCAGTGGAAGCTTTCTTT.

The chain joins TRBV6-5 to TRBJ2-3; perhaps TRBD2 as D (5 bases). CDR1 is MNHEY and CDR2 is SVGAGI in the germline V gene. Trimming removed 0 bases at V and 6 bases at J, with 16 bases between. This CDR3 has 16 residues. The CDR3 region is CASSYSLVLSGDTQYF. The CDR3 DNA is TGTGCCAGCAGTTACTCATTAGTACTTTCGGGGGATACGCAGTATTTT.

The chain couples TRBV19 to TRBJ1-6; 7 nucleotides line up with TRBD1. Germline V gene sequence: CDR1 LNHDA, CDR2 SQIVND (reference sequence). This CDR3 region has 15 residues. J was trimmed by 3 bases and V by 3 bases; bases with no gene match: 2. In nucleotides, the CDR3 is TGTGCCAGTAGTATCGGGACAGTCTATAATTCACCCCTCCACTTT. It specifies CASSIGTVYNSPLHF.

The rearrangement links TRBV2 to TRBJ2-1, with a tentative D call TRBD1 (6 bases). The CDR3 is 16 residues long. Trimming removed 6 bases from V and 6 bases from J, with 21 bases in between. The germline gives CDR1 SNHLY, CDR2 FYNNEI. As DNA, the CDR3 is TGTGCCAGCAGAAAACGACAGGTTTTTTTGGTCAATGAGCAGTTCTTC. It specifies CASRKRQVFLVNEQFF.

This chain joins TRBV29-1 and TRBJ1-2; TRBD1 matches 10 bases. The CDR3 runs 14 residues. CDR1 and CDR2 (germline): SQVTM, ANQGSEA. After removal of 6 bases from V and 2 bases from J, the junction contained 6 bases not matched to a gene. Written as DNA, the CDR3 is TGCAGCGTGGACCGGGACAGGGGAAACTATGGCTACACCTTC. Protein product: CSVDRDRGNYGYTF.

The rearrangement joins TRBV7-6 to TRBJ1-1; D gene ambiguous. Germline assignment: CDR1 SGHVS and CDR2 FNYEAQ. The CDR3 is 15 amino acids. Trimming left V 5 bases short and J 1 base short, with 14 bases between. CDR3 nucleotide sequence: TGTGCCAGCAGCCTAACCGGGGAGCCGAACACTGAAGCTTTCTTT. This encodes CASSLTGEPNTEAFF.

The CDR3 is CASSQGLAGYEQYF. DNA of the CDR3: TGCGCCAGCAGCCAGGGACTAGCAGGTTACGAGCAGTACTTC. This chain joins TRBV5-1 and TRBJ2-7, with TRBD2 matching 9 bases. The germline CDR1 and CDR2 sequences are SGHRS and YFSETQ. V lost 4 bases, J lost 4 bases, and 6 bases stayed unmatched. This CDR3 is built from 14 residues.

In its sample, this clone was seen a few times. CDR3 nucleotides: TGTGCCACCAGCAGGGGGCCCCTGGAGACCCAGTACTTC. Its translation: CATSRGPLETQYF. V gene TRBV15 combines with J gene TRBJ2-5; D may be TRBD1 (5 bases). V lost 3 bases and J lost 5, with 10 bases in between. Germline V gene lookup returns CDR1 LNHNV and CDR2 YYDKDF (reference sequence). The CDR3 runs to 13 residues.

This clone was detected a few times. The gene calls are TRBV5-5 and TRBJ1-1; 7 nucleotides align to TRBD1. V dropped 1 base and J dropped 1; count of bases not matched to a gene: 4. Germline V CDR1 and CDR2: SGHKS, YYEKEE (reference sequence). The CDR3 length is 15 residues. CDR3: CASSLSYRGNTEAFF. The CDR3, as DNA: TGTGCCAGCAGCTTGTCCTACAGGGGGAACACTGAAGCTTTCTTT.

This clone has only a few counts. The rearrangement links TRBV29-1 to TRBJ2-1; tentative D call: TRBD2 (7 bases). The CDR3 sequence is 13 residues long. V gave up 7 bases and J gave up 5 bases, with 15 bases separating them. Per the germline V gene, CDR1 is SQVTM and CDR2 is ANQGSEA. CDR3 bases: TGCAGCGGGGGGCTAGCGGACCACAATGAGCAGTTCTTC. Translation: CSGGLADHNEQFF.

The chain links TRBV4-1 to TRBJ2-5; 8 nucleotides match TRBD2. V lost 0 bases and J lost 3; bases outside the gene matches: 3. Germline V gives CDR1 MGHRA, CDR2 YSYEKL. The CDR3 length is 15 residues. The CDR3 DNA reads as TGCGCCAGCAGCCAAGATGAGCGGGAGAAAGAGACCCAGTACTTC. Translating it yields CASSQDEREKETQYF.

This clone was counted only a few times. CDR3 amino acids: CASSLAGGVGTQYF. Here the CDR3 DNA reads TGTGCCAGCAGCTTAGCGGGAGGGGTTGGGACCCAGTACTTC. The V and J genes are TRBV7-9 and TRBJ2-5; 7 bases match TRBD2. Germline V lookup: CDR1 SEHNR, CDR2 FQNEAQ (reference sequence). This CDR3 spans 14 amino acids. J lost 7 bases, V lost 0 bases, and 5 bases had no gene match.

The chain joins TRBV5-1 to TRBJ2-4, with a tentative D call TRBD1 (6 bases). This CDR3 is built from 14 residues. Germline lookup yields CDR1 SGHRS and CDR2 YFSETQ. V shed 0 bases and J shed 6 bases, with 10 bases lying between them. The CDR3 nucleotides read TGCGCCAGCAGCTTGGAGGGGGTACTAAACATTCAGTACTTC. Its protein product is CASSLEGVLNIQYF.

The chain carries TRBV6-1 and TRBJ1-2; 9 bases align to TRBD1. V trimming: 7 bases; J trimming: 8 bases; junction bases outside the gene matches: 5. Germline lookup yields CDR1 MNHNS and CDR2 SASEGT. The CDR3 loop spans 12 amino acids. The CDR3 here is CASMDRGGGYTF. The CDR3 nucleotides read TGTGCCAGCATGGACAGGGGAGGCGGCTACACCTTC.

The rearrangement joins TRBV23-1 to TRBJ1-1, with a tentative D call TRBD1 (6 bases). TRBV23-1 is classed as an ORF, of uncertain function. The CDR3 sequence is 16 residues long. Trimming shortened V by 3 bases and J by 3 bases, and 17 bases separated the two germline ends. In nucleotides, the CDR3 is TGCGCCAGCAGTCACCGGCCGGGACACCTAGACACTGAAGCTTTCTTT. It yields the protein CASSHRPGHLDTEAFF.

The genes are TRBV5-1 and TRBJ2-3; the match to TRBD2 covers 16 bases. Germline lookup yields CDR1 SGHRS and CDR2 YFSETQ. The CDR3 sequence is 18 residues long. Trimming removed 4 bases from V and 4 bases from J; junction bases left unmatched: 9. CDR3 coding DNA: TGCGCCAGCAGCCCGGGACTAGCGGGAGGGAGAGGGGCAGATACGCAGTATTTT. Its translation is CASSPGLAGGRGADTQYF.

The V call is TRBV5-1, the J call TRBJ1-1; 9 bases are shared with TRBD1. CDR1 and CDR2 from the germline V gene are SGHRS and YFSETQ. This CDR3 has 15 residues. V was clipped by 3 bases and J by 3 bases; unmatched bases: 6. The CDR3, as DNA: TGCGCCAGCAGCTCCCGGACAGGGGACGACACTGAAGCTTTCTTT. Translated: CASSSRTGDDTEAFF.